This is a list of T cell receptor beta chains from one sample in a study of blood T cell repertoires in COVID-19. Data came from immunoSEQ multiplex PCR; TCRdb stores just in-frame clones and leaves some out. The sample yields 250,000 to 350,000 clones, about four fifths seen once. The sample consisted of peripheral blood. These receptors were taken from a person aged 70 to 85 with COVID-19, enrolled during active disease. Both conserved end residues are trimmed from each CDR3. A D gene is named only where the DNA matches it firmly.

>TRBV6-5|NA
ASSSSGNTETQY
>TRBV7-3|TRBD2
ASSLNSLWTSGNNEQF
>TRBV28|NA
ASSLCWLARYEQY
>TRBV2|TRBD1
ASSDVGTALNEKLF
>TRBV7-9|NA
ASSPGTFLRGITDTQY
>TRBV7-8|TRBD1
ASSTWTGGGEKLF
>TRBV7-2|NA
ASSDPWSDFIYNEQF
>TRBV19|TRBD1
ASSIGAGGEKETQY
>TRBV2|TRBD2
ASSEERESETQY
>TRBV21-1|NA
ASSPHLNSGSAEQY
>TRBV7-3|NA
ASSLNTNTGELF
>TRBV6-4|NA
ASSNSANNEQF
>TRBV5-4|TRBD1
ASSRLGGQGLGYGYT
>TRBV6-1|TRBD1
ASSDTGAMNTEAF
>TRBV6-5|NA
ASRLPGTNTGELF
>TRBV4-3|TRBD1
ASSLGTGEDTGELF
>TRBV3-1/TRBV3-2|NA
ASSQGQATNEKLF
>TRBV25-1|NA
ASSDRGNTGELF
>TRBV6-1|NA
ASSEFKGVGDTQY
>TRBV15|NA
ATSKGGGRGKNTEAF
>TRBV5-6|TRBD1
ASSGGTAGEAF
>TRBV2|NA
ASSMTAKMNTEAF
>TRBV6-2/TRBV6-3|NA
ASSYAGKSSYEQY
>TRBV28|TRBD1
ASSSGTGGDWGYGYT
>TRBV4-1|TRBD1
ASSQRTGILLPGNTIY
>TRBV7-8|TRBD1
ASSLNRVPGQKETQY
>TRBV10-3|TRBD1
ASAGTGGNNSPLH
>TRBV5-1|TRBD1
ASSTPGTANTEAF
>TRBV19|TRBD1
AIGQGTQISNQPQH
>TRBV2|NA
ASSEQGAEAF
>TRBV30|TRBD1
AWKGGSEAF
>TRBV24-1|TRBD2
ATSDTGGSYNEQF
>TRBV7-3|NA
ASSLTGRGLSDTQY
>TRBV28|NA
ARDLHGRYSNQPQH
>TRBV19|NA
ASSKDYSYEQY
>TRBV7-2|TRBD1
ASSQGQGFQPQH
>TRBV24-1|NA
AAEPSNNYGYT